The sequence of this T cell receptor (beta chain) was determined in a study of tumor-infiltrating lymphocytes in primary liver carcinoma. V was clipped by 4 bases and J by 13 bases; unmatched bases: 15. The CDR3 covers 15 residues. Germline lookup yields CDR1 ENHRY and CDR2 SYGVKD. DNA and RNA were both co-extracted from approximately 20-30 mg of bulk tissue that had not been sorted. TCR beta cDNA was reverse-transcribed from 400 to 500 ng of total RNA. The reaction used a constant-region primer and ProtoScript II reverse transcriptase. Libraries for TCR beta were built through three nested multiplex PCR rounds, which together made up a slightly modified ARM-PCR procedure. The first two PCR rounds used TRBV1-TRBV30 primers with a Cbeta primer, approximately 10 cycles each. Using its own MiXCR run on the multiplex PCR reads, TCRdb lists one record per CDR3 protein. The sample lists 90,000 to 140,000 distinct CDR3 sequences, roughly 80% occurring once.

The rearrangement joins TRBV10-3 to TRBJ2-4; the match to TRBD1 covers 8 bases. Specimen: liver tumor tissue from sampling region 3. The subset here: tumor region T3, left-lateral pole. The TCR comes from a man aged 35-49 years with primary liver carcinoma and hepatitis B virus infection. CDR3 coding DNA: TGTGCCATCAGTGCTGGCAGGGGGCTCACAGATACGCAGTACTTC. This codes for CAISAGRGLTDTQYF.